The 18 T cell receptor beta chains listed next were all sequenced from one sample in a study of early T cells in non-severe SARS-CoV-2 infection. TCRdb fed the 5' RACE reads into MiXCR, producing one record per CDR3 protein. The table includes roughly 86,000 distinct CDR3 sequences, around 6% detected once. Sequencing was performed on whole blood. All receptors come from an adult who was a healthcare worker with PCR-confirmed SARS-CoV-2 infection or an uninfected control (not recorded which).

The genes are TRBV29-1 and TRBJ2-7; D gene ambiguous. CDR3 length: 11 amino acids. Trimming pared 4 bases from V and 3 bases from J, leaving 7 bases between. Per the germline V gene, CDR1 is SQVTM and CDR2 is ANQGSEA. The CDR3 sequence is CSVVASYEQYF. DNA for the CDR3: TGCAGCGTTGTCGCCAGCTACGAGCAGTACTTC.

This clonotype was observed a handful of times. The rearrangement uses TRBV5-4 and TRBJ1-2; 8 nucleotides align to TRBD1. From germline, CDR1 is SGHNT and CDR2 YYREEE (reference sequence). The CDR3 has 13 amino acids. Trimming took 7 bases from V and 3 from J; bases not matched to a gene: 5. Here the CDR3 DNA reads TGTGCCAGCCAGCCAGGGGGCTACTATGGCTACACCTTC. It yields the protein CASQPGGYYGYTF.

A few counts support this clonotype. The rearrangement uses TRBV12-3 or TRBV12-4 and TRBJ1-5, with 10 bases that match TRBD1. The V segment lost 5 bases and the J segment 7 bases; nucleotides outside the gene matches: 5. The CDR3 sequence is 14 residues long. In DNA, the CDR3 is TGTGCCAGCAGTCCTGGGACAGGGGCACAGCCCCAGCATTTT. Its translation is CASSPGTGAQPQHF.

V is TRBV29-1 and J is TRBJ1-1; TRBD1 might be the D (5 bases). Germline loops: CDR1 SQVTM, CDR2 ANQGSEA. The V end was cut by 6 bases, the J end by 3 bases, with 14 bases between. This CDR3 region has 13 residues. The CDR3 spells CSVGGTEDTEAFF. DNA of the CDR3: TGCAGCGTAGGAGGGACGGAGGACACTGAAGCTTTCTTT.

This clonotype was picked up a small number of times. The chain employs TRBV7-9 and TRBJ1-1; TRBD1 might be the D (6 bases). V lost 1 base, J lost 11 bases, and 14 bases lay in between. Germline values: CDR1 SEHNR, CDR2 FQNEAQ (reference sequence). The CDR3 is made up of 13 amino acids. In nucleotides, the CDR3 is TGTGCCAGCAGCTTAGAACACAACAGGGCCGCTTTCTTT. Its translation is CASSLEHNRAAFF.

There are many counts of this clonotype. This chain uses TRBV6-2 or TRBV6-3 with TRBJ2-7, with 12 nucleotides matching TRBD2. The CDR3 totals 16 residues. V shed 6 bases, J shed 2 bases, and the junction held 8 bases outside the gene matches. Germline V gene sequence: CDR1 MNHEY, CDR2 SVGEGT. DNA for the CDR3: TGTGCCAGCAGACCAGACCCTAGCGGGAGGGCCTACGAGCAGTACTTC. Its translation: CASRPDPSGRAYEQYF.

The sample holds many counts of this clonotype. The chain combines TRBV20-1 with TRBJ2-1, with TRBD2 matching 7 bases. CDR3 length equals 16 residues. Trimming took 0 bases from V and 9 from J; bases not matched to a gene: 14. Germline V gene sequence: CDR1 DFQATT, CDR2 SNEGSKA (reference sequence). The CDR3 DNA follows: TGCAGTGCTAGAGATGTCGTATTTGGACTAGGGGCTGAGCAGTTCTTC. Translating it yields CSARDVVFGLGAEQFF.

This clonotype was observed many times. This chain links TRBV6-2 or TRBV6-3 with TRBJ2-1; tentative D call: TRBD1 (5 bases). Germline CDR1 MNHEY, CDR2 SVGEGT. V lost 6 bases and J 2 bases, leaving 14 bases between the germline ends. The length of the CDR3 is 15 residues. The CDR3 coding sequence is TGTGCCAGCAGAGGAACAGGTCCCACCTACAATGAGCAGTTCTTC. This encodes CASRGTGPTYNEQFF.

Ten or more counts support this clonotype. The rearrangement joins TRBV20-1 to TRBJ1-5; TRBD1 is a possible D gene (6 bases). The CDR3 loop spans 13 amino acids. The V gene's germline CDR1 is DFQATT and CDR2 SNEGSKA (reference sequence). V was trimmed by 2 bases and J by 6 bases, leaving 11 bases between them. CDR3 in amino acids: CSARIDRTQPQHF. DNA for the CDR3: TGCAGTGCTAGAATTGACAGGACTCAGCCCCAGCATTTT.

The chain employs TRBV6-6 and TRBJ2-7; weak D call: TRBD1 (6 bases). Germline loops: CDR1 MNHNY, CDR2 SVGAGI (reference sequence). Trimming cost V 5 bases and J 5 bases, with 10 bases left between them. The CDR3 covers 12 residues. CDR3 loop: CASSHRVHEQYF. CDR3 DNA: TGTGCCAGCAGTCACAGGGTCCACGAGCAGTACTTC.

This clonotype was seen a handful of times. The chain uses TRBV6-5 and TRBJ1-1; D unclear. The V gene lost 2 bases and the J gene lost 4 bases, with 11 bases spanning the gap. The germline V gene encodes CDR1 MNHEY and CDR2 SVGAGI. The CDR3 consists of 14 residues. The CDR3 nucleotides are TGTGCCAGCAGTTACGTAGGGTCGGGCACTGAAGCTTTCTTT. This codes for CASSYVGSGTEAFF.

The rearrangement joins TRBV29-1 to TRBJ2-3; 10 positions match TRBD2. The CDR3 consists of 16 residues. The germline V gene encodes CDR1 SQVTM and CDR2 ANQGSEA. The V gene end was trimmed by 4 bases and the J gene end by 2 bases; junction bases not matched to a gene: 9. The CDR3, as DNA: TGCAGCGTTGTTGTCTTAGCGGGGGGATTCACAGATACGCAGTATTTT. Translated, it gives CSVVVLAGGFTDTQYF.

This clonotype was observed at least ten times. This CDR3 reads CASSLTSGATRDTQYF. The CDR3, as DNA: TGTGCCAGCAGCTTAACTAGCGGGGCAACCCGGGATACGCAGTATTTT. The chain uses TRBV7-9 and TRBJ2-3; 10 bases match TRBD2. Trimming at V came to 2 bases and at J to 6 bases, leaving 8 bases not matched to a gene. Looked up from germline, CDR1 is SEHNR and CDR2 is FQNEAQ (reference sequence). The CDR3 is 16 amino acids. Looking up the rest from reference TRBV7-9 and TRBJ2-3 gives the full variable domain: DTGVSQNPRHKITKRGQNVTFRCDPISEHNRLYWYRQTLGQGPEFLTYFQNEAQLEKSRLLSDRFSAERPKGSFSTLEIQRTEQGDSAMYLCASSLTSGATRDTQYFGPGTRLTVL.

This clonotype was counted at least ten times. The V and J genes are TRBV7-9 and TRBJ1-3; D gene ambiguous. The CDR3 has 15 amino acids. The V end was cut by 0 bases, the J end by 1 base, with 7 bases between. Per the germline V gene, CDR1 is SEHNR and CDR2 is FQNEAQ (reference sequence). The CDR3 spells CASSLATGSGNTIYF. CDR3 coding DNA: TGTGCCAGCAGCTTAGCAACGGGATCTGGAAACACCATATATTTT.

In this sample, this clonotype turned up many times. The CDR3 reads CASHGTGGDYGYTF. DNA for the CDR3: TGTGCCAGCCACGGGACAGGGGGGGATTATGGCTACACCTTC. The chain uses TRBV28 and TRBJ1-2, with 11 bases matching TRBD1. CDR3 length: 14 residues. V shed 8 bases, J shed 5 bases, and the junction held 7 bases outside the gene matches. Per germline, CDR1 MDHEN and CDR2 SYDVKM.

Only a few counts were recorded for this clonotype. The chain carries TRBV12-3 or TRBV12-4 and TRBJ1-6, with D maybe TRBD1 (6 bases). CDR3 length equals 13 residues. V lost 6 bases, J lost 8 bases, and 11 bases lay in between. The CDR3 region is CASSLNRDSPLHF. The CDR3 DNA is TGTGCCAGCAGCCTAAACAGGGATTCACCCCTCCACTTT.

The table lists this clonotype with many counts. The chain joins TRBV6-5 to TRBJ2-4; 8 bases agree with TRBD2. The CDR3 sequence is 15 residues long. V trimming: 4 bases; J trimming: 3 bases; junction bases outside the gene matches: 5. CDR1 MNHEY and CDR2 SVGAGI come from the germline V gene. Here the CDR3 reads CASSSREEDKNIQYF. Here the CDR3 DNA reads TGTGCCAGCAGTTCGCGGGAGGAGGACAAAAACATTCAGTACTTC.

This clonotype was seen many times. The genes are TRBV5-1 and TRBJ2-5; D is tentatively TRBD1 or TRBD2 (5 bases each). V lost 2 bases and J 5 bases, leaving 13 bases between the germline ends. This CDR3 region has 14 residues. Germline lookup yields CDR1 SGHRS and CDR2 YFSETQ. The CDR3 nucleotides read TGCGCCAGCAGCTTAAGGGGCCCGGGGGAGACCCAGTACTTC. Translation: CASSLRGPGETQYF.